This T cell receptor beta chain was recorded in a study of cytomegalovirus exposure and HLA in healthy donors. The PCR had 60 Vbeta and 13 Jbeta primers. Methods used by the authors: The count from a later analysis was about 80 million unique TCR beta chains, 9.5 million to 11 million of them shared. Data came from immunoSEQ multiplex PCR; TCRdb stores just in-frame clones and leaves some out. For V, J and clone size, that table is used; D and trimming come from the DNA. The sample carries about 210,000 clones, about 85% recorded once. Comment on this clone: What it binds is unknown.

Study observations and caveats: The sole available immune exposure information was CMV serostatus. Rates of TCR association differed by HLA locus in a later analysis, with DRB1 highest and HLA-C lowest. A missense DCLRE1C variant was associated with V- and J-gene trimming of TCR beta chains in a later analysis, and an independent cohort replicated the association.

This CDR3 has 12 amino acids. V lost 0 bases and J 6 bases, leaving 6 bases between the germline ends. Germline CDR1 reads SNHLY; CDR2 reads FYNNEI. This clonotype was obtained from a girl aged 2-15 years in good health and CMV-seronegative. The rearrangement links TRBV2 to TRBJ2-7; D is undetermined. The source material was PBMCs. The CDR3 here is CASSEAFIEQYF. The CDR3 nucleotides are TGTGCCAGCAGTGAAGCCTTTATCGAGCAGTACTTC.